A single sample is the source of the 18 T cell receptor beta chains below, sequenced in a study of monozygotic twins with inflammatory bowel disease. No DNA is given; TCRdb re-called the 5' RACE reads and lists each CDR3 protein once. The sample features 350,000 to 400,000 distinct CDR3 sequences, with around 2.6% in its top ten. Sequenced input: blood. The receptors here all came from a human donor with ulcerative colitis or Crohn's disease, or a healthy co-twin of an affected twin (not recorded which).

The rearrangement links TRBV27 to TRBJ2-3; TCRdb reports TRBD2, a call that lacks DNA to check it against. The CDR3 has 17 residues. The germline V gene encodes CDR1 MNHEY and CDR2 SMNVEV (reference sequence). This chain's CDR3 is CASSLILAGISTDTQYF.

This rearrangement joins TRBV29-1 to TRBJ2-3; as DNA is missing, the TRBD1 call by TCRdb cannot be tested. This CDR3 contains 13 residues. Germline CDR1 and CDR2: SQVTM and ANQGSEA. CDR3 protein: CSVDQGSTDTQYF.

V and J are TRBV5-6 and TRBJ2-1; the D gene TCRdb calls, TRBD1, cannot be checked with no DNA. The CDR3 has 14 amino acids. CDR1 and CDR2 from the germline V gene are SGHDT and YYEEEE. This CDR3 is CASRGTDAYNEQFF.

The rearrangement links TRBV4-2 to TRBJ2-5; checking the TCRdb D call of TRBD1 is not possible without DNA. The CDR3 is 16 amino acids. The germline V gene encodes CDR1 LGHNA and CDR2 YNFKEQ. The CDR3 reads CASSRDLGQGQETQYF.

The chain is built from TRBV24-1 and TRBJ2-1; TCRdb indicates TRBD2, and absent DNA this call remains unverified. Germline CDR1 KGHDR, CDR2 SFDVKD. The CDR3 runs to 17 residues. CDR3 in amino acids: CATSDSGTSGGDNEQFF.

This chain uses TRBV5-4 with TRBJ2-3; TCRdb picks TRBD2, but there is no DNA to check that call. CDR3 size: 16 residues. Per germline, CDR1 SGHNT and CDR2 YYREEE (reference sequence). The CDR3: CASSNGLAGSTDTQYF.

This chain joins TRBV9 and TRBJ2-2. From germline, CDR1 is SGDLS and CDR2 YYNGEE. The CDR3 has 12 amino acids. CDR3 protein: CASSVGFGELFF. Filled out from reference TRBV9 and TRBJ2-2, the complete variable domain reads DSGVTQTPKHLITATGQRVTLRCSPRSGDLSVYWYQQSLDQGLQFLIQYYNGEERAKGNILERFSAQQFPDLHSELNLSSLELGDSALYFCASSVGFGELFFGEGSRLTVL.

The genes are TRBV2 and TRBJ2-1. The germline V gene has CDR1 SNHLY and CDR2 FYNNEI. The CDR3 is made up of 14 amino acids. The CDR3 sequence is CASSRGDSYNEQFF.

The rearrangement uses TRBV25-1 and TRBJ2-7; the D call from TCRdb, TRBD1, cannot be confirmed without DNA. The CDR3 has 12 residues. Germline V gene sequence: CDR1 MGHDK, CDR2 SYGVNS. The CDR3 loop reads CASADRTYEQYF.

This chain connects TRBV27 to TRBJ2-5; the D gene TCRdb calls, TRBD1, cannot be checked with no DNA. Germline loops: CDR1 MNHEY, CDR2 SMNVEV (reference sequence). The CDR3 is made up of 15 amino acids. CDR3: CASREYRDTQETQYF.

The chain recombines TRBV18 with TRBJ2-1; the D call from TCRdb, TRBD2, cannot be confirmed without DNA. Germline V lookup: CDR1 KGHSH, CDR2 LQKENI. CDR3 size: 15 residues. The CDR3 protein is CASETGTSGYNEQFF. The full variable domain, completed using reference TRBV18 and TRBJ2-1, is NAGVMQNPRHLVRRRGQEARLRCSPMKGHSHVYWYRQLPEEGLKFMVYLQKENIIDESGMPKERFSAEFPKEGPSILRIQQVVRGDSAAYFCASETGTSGYNEQFFGPGTRLTVL.

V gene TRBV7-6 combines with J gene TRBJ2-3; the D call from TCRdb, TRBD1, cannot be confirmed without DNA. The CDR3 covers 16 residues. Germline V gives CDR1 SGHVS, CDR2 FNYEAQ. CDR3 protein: CASSLGQGVFADTQYF.

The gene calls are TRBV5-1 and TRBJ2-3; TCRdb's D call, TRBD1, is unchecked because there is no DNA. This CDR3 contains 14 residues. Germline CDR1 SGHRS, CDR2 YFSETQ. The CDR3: CASSLRDHTDTQYF. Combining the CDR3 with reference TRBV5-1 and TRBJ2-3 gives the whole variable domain KAGVTQTPRYLIKTRGQQVTLSCSPISGHRSVSWYQQTPGQGLQFLFEYFSETQRNKGNFPGRFSGRQFSNSRSEMNVSTLELGDSALYLCASSLRDHTDTQYFGPGTRLTVL.

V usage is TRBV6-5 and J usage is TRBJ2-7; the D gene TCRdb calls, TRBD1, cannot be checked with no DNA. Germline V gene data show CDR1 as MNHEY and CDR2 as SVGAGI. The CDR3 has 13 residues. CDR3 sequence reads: CASRRLGYYEQYF.

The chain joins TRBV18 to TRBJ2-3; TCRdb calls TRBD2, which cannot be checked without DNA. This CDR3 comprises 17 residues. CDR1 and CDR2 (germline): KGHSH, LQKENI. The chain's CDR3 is CASSPWNLAGVTDTQYF.

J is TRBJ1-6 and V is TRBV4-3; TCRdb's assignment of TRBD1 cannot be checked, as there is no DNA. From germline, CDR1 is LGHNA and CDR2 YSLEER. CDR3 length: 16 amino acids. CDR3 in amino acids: CASSQGRTQGGSPLHF.

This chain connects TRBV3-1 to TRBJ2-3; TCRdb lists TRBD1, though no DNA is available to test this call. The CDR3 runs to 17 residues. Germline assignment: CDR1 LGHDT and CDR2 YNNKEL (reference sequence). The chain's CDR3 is CASSQSGTGGFTDTQYF.

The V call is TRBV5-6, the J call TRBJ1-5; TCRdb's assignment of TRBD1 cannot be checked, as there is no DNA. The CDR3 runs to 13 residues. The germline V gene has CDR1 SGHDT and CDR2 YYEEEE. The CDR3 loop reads CASSLNRGQPQHF.